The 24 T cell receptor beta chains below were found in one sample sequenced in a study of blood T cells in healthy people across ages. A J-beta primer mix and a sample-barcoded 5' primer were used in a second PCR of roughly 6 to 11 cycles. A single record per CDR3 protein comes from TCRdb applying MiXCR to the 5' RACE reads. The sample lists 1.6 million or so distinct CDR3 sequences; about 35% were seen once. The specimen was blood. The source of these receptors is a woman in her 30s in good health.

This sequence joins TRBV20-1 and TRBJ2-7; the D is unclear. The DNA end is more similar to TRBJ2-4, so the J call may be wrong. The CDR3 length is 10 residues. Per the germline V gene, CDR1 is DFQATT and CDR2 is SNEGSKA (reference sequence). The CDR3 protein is CSAREDIQYF. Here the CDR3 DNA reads TGCAGTGCTAGAGAGGACATTCAGTACTTC.

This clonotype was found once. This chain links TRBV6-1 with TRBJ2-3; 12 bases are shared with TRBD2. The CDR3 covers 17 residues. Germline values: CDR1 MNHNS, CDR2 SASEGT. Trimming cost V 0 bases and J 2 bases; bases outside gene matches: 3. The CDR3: CASSEARLAGVTDTQYF. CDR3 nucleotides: TGTGCCAGCAGTGAAGCGAGACTAGCGGGGGTCACAGATACGCAGTATTTT.

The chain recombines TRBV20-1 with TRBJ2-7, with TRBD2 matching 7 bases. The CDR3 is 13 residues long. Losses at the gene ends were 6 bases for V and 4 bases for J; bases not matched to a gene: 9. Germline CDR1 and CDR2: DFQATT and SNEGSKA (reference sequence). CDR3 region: CSAVGREGYEQYF. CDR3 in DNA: TGCAGTGCGGTAGGAAGGGAGGGGTACGAGCAGTACTTC.

CDR3 amino acids: CASSPRGLGANYGYTF. For the CDR3, the DNA is TGTGCCAGCAGTCCCCGGGGCCTAGGAGCTAACTATGGCTACACCTTC. The V call is TRBV12-3 or TRBV12-4, the J call TRBJ1-2, with a weak D call TRBD1 (5 bases). Between the trimmed V and J ends, which lost 5 bases and 0 bases, there was a span of 16 bases. The CDR3 spans 16 residues.

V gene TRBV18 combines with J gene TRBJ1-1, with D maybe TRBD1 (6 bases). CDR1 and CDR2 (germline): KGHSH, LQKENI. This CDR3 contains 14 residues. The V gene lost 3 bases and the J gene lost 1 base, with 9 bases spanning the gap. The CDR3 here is CASSPLGANTEAFF. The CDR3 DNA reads TGTGCCAGCTCACCTTTGGGGGCGAACACTGAAGCTTTCTTT.

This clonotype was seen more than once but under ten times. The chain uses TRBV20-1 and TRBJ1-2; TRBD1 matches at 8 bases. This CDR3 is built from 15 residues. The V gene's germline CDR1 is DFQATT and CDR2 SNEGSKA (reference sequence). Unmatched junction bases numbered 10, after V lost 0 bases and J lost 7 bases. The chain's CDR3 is CSARDINRGIGGYTF. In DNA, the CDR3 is TGCAGTGCTAGAGATATTAACAGGGGGATTGGTGGCTACACCTTC.

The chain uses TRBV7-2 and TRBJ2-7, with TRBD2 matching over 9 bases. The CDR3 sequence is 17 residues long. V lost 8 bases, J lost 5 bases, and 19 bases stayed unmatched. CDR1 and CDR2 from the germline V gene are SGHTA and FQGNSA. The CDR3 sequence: CASRPASGTRGAHEQYF. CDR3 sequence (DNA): TGTGCCAGCCGACCGGCTAGCGGGACTCGGGGAGCCCACGAGCAGTACTTC. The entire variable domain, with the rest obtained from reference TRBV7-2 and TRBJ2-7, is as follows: GAGVSQSPSNKVTEKGKDVELRCDPISGHTALYWYRQSLGQGLEFLIYFQGNSAPDKSGLPSDRFSAERTGGSVSTLTIQRTQQEDSAVYLCASRPASGTRGAHEQYFGPGTRLTVT.

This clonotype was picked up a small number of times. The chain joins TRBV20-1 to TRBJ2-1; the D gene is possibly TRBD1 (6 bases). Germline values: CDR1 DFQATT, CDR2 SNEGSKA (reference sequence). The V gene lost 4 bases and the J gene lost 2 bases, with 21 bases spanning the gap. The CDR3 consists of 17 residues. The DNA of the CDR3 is TGCAGTGCTACCAACAGGGATGGTAGAATACCCTACAATGAGCAGTTCTTC. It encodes CSATNRDGRIPYNEQFF.

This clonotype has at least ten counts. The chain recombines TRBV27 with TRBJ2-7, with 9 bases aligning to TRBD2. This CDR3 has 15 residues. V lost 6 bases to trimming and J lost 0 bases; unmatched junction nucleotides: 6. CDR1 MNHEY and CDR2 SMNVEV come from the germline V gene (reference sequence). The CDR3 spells CASSLTSGSSYEQYF. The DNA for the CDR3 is TGTGCCAGCAGCTTAACTAGCGGGTCCTCCTACGAGCAGTACTTC.

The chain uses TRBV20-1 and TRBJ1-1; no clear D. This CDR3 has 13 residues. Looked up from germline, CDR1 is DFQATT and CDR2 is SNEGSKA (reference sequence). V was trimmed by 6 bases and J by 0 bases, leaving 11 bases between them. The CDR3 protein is CSAVDGLNTEAFF. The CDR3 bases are TGCAGTGCCGTGGACGGTTTGAACACTGAAGCTTTCTTT.

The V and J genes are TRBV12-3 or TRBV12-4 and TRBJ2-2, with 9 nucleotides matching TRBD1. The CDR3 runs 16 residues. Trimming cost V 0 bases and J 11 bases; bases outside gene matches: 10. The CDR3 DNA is TGTGCCAGCAGTTTAGCGCTCGGGACAGGGATTATAGAGCTGTTTTTT. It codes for CASSLALGTGIIELFF.

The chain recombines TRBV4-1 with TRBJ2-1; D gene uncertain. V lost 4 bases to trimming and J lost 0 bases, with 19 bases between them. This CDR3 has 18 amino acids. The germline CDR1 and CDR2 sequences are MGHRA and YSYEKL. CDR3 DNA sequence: TGCGCCAGCAGCCGAAAGCCCGACAAGAGGAGCTCCTACAATGAGCAGTTCTTC. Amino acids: CASSRKPDKRSSYNEQFF.

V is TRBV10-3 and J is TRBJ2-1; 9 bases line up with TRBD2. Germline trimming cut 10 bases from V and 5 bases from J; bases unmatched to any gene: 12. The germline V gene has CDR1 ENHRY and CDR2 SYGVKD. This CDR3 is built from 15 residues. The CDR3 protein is CATIPGREGNNEQFF. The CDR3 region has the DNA TGTGCCACCATCCCGGGGCGGGAGGGAAACAATGAGCAGTTCTTC.

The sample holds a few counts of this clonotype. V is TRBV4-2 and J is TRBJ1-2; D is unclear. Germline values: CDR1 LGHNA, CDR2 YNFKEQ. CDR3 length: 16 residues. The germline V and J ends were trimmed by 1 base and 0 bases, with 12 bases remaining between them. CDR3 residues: CASSQGIRETNYGYTF. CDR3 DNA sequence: TGTGCCAGCAGCCAAGGAATACGGGAGACTAACTATGGCTACACCTTC.

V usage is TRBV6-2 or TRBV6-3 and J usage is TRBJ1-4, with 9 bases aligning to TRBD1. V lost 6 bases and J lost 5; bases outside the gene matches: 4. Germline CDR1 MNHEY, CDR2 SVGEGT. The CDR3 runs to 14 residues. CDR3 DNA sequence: TGTGCCAGCAGAACTGACAGGGGGAATGAAAAACTGTTTTTT. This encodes CASRTDRGNEKLFF.

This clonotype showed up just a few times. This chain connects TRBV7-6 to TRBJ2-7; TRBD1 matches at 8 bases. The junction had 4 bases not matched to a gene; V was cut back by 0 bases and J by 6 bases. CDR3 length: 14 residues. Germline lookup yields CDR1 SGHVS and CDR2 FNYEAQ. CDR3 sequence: CASSLARGRVEQYF. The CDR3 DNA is TGTGCCAGCAGCTTAGCCAGGGGGCGCGTCGAGCAGTACTTC. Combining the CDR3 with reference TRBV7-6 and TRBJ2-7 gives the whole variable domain GAGVSQSPRYKVTKRGQDVALRCDPISGHVSLYWYRQALGQGPEFLTYFNYEAQQDKSGLPNDRFSAERPEGSISTLTIQRTEQRDSAMYRCASSLARGRVEQYFGPGTRLTVT.

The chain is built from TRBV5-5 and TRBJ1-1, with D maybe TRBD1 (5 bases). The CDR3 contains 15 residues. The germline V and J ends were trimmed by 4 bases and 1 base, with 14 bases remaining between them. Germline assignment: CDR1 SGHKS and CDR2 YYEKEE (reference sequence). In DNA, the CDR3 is TGTGCCAGCAGCGGGGGGTCTGCTTGGAACACTGAAGCTTTCTTT. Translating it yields CASSGGSAWNTEAFF.

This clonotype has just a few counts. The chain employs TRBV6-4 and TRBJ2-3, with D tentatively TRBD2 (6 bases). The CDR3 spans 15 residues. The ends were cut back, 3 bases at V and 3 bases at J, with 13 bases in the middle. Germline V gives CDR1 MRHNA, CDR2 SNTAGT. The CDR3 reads CASSEEREATDTQYF. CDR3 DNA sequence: TGTGCCAGCAGTGAAGAAAGGGAGGCAACAGATACGCAGTATTTT.

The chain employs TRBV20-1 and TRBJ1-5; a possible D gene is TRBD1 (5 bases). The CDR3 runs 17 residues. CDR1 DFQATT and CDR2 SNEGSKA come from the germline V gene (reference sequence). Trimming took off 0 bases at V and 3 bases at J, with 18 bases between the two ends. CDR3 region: CSARDERGRAFNQPQHF. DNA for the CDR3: TGCAGTGCTAGAGACGAACGCGGCAGGGCGTTCAATCAGCCCCAGCATTTT.

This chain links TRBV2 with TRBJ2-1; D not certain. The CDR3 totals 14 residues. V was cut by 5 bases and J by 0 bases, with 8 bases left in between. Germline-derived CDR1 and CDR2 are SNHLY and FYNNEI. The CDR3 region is CASSPDRSYNEQFF. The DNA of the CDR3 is TGTGCCAGCAGTCCGGACCGCTCCTACAATGAGCAGTTCTTC.

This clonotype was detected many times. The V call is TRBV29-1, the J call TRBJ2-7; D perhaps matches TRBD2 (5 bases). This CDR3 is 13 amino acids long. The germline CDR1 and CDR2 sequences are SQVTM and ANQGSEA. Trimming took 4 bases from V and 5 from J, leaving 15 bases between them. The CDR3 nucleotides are TGCAGCGTTGCGGGGTCAGCCAGGAACGAGCAGTACTTC. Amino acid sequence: CSVAGSARNEQYF.

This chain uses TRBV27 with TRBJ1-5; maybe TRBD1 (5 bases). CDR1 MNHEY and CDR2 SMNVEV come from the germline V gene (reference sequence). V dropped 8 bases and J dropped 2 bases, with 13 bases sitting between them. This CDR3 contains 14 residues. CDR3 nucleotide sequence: TGTGCCAGCGGGGCGGGGTTGGGCAATCAGCCCCAGCATTTT. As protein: CASGAGLGNQPQHF.

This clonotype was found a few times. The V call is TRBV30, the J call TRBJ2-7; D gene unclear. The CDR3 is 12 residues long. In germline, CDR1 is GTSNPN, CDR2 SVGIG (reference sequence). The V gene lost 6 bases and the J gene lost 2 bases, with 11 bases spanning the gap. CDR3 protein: CACHDTTYEQYF. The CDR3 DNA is TGTGCCTGCCATGATACTACCTACGAGCAGTACTTC.

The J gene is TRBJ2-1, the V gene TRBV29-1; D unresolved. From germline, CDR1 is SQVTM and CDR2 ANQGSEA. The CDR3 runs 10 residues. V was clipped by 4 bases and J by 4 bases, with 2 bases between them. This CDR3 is CSVGYNEQFF. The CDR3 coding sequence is TGCAGCGTTGGTTACAATGAGCAGTTCTTC.